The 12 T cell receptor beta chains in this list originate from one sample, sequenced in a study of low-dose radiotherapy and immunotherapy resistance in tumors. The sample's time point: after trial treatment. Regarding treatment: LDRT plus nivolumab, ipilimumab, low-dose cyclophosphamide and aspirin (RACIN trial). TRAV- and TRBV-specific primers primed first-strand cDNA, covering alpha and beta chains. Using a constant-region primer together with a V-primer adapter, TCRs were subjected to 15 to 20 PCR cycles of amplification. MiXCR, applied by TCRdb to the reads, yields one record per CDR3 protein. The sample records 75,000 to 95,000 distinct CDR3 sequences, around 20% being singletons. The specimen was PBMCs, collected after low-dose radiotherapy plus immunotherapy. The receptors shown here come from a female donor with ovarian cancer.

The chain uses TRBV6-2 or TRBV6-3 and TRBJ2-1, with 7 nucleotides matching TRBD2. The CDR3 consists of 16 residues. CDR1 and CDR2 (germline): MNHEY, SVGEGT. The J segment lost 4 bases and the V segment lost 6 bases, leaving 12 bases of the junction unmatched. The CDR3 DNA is TGTGCCAGCAGAGGTGGCGGGAGTAGTTGGTACAATGAGCAGTTCTTC. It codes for CASRGGGSSWYNEQFF.

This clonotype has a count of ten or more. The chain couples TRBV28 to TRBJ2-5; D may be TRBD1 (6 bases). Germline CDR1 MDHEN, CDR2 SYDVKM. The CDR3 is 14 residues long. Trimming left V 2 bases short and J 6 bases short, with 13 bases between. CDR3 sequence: CASSLIGRGQTQYF. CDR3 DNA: TGTGCCAGCAGTTTAATCGGCAGGGGTCAGACCCAGTACTTC.

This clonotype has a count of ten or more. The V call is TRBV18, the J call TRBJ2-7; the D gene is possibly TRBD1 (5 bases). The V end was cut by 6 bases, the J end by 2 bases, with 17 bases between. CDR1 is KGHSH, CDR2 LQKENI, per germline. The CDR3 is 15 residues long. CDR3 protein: CASSPRQSVAYEQYF. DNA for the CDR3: TGTGCCAGCTCCCCTCGACAGTCAGTGGCCTACGAGCAGTACTTC.

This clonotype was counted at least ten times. DNA of the CDR3: TGTGCCAGCAGTCGAACCTCAAGCGGACTAGTGCAGACCCAGTACTTC. Translation: CASSRTSSGLVQTQYF. This chain connects TRBV6-2 or TRBV6-3 to TRBJ2-5, with 7 nucleotides matching TRBD2. Germline lookup yields CDR1 MNHEY and CDR2 SVGEGT. The CDR3 sequence is 16 residues long. The trim removed 5 bases at V and 6 bases at J, leaving 15 bases unmatched.

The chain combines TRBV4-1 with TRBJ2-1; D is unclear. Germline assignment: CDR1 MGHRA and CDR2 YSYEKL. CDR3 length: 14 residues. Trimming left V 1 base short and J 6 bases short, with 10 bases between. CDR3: CASSQVVRSNEQFF. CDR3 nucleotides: TGCGCCAGCAGCCAAGTTGTCCGGAGCAATGAGCAGTTCTTC.

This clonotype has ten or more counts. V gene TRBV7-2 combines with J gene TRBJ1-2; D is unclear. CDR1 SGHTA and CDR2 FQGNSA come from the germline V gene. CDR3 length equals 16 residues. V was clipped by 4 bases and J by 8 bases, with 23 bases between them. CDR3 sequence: CASSSHPMSEIAGYTF. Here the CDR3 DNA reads TGTGCCAGCAGCTCCCATCCGATGTCTGAGATCGCCGGCTACACCTTC.

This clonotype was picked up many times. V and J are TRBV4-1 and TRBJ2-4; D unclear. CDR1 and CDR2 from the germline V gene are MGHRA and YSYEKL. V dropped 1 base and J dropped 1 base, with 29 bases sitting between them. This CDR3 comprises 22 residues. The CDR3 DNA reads TGCGCCAGCAGCCAAGTTTATGCGCCAGGTGAAATTAAGAGGTTGGCCAAAAACATTCAGTACTTC. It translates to CASSQVYAPGEIKRLAKNIQYF.

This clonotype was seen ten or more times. Here the CDR3 reads CASSQVRGGADTQYF. The DNA for the CDR3 is TGTGCCAGCAGCCAAGTTAGAGGAGGCGCAGATACGCAGTATTTT. This chain uses TRBV14 with TRBJ2-3, with D possibly TRBD2 on 5 matching bases. The V end was cut by 1 base, the J end by 4 bases, with 12 bases between. Germline CDR1 and CDR2: SGHDN and FVKESK. The CDR3 consists of 15 residues.

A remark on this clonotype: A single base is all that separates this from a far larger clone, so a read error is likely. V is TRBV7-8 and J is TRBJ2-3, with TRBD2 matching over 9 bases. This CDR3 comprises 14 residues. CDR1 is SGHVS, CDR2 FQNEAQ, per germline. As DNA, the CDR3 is TGTGCCACCGAGAGCGGGGGGCCCCCCGATATGCAGTATTTT. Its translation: CATESGGPPDMQYF.

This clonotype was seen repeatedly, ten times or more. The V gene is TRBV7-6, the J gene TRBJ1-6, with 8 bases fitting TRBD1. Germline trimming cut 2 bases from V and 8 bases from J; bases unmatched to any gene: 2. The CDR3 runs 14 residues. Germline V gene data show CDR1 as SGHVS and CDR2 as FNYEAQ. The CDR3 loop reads CASSLSTGDSPLHF. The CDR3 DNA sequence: TGTGCCAGCAGCTTATCGACAGGGGATTCACCCCTCCACTTT.

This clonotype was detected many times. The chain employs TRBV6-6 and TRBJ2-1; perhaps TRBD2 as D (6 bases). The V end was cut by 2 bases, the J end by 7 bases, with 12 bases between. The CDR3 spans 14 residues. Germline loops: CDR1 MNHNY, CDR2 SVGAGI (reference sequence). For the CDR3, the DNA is TGTGCCAGCAGTTACGGCGGGATGGGGAATGAGCAGTTCTTC. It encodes CASSYGGMGNEQFF.

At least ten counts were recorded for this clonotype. In DNA form, the CDR3 reads TGCAGCGTATCCGGGACAGGGAGTTTAAATGAGCAGTTCTTC. This sequence encodes CSVSGTGSLNEQFF. The rearrangement links TRBV29-1 to TRBJ2-1, with 9 bases that match TRBD1. Trimming took 6 bases from V and 7 from J; bases not matched to a gene: 10. Germline V gene lookup returns CDR1 SQVTM and CDR2 ANQGSEA. This CDR3 comprises 14 residues.